These T cell receptor beta chains were read from a single sample in a study of T cell responses to AZD1222 COVID-19 vaccine. Using immunoSEQ multiplex PCR, the repertoire was profiled, and TCRdb retains in-frame clones only, with some absent. Of about 100,000 clones in the sample, approximately 90% were seen once. The material was peripheral blood, obtained on day 0 of AZD1222 vaccination. These receptors originate from an adult in good health. CDR3s include the opening cysteine and the closing phenylalanine or tryptophan. A D gene is named only where the DNA matches it firmly. Size values are once, few and many counts, or a class for expanded clones, and some rows have none.

clone size,J gene,V gene,D gene,CDR3 DNA,CDR3 protein
-,TRBJ2-1,TRBV9,-,TGTGCCAGCACCCCCCAGAGTACCTACAATGAGCAGTTCTTC,CASTPQSTYNEQFF
-,TRBJ2-1,TRBV5-1,-,TGCGCCAGCAGCTTGAATTCTCGAATTGAGCAGTTCTTC,CASSLNSRIEQFF
few,TRBJ1-6,TRBV18,-,TGTGCCAGCTCACCCTCTCTCCGACGGAGCTCCTATAATTCACCCCTCCACTTT,CASSPSLRRSSYNSPLHF
-,TRBJ1-2,TRBV5-6,TRBD1,TGTGCCAGCAGTTTCACGGGACAGGGGACAGGAAGCTACACCTTC,CASSFTGQGTGSYTF
-,TRBJ2-5,TRBV28,-,TGTGCCAGCAGTTTATGGGGACCCGGCCGGGAGACCCAGTACTTC,CASSLWGPGRETQYF
-,TRBJ1-3,TRBV7-9,TRBD1,TGTGCCAGCAGCCCGACAGGGGGCACGGGAAACACCATATATTTT,CASSPTGGTGNTIYF
-,TRBJ1-2,TRBV7-2,TRBD1,TGTGCCAGCAGCATCGACAGGGAATTCTTTGGCTACACCTTC,CASSIDREFFGYTF
-,TRBJ2-7,TRBV6-5,-,TGTGCCAGCAGTTATGGGGGGCGATCCTACGAGCAGTACTTC,CASSYGGRSYEQYF
-,TRBJ1-1,TRBV2,-,TGTGCCAGCAGTGTGACAGAACTTGAAGCTTTCTTT,CASSVTELEAFF
-,TRBJ2-5,TRBV4-2,TRBD1,TGTGCCAGCAGCCAAGACTTCCGGGACAGGGGAAGAGTCGACGGCCAAGAGACCCAGTACTTC,CASSQDFRDRGRVDGQETQYF
few,TRBJ1-3,TRBV19,-,TGTGCCAGTAAGGGTCTCTCTGGAAACACCATATATTTT,CASKGLSGNTIYF
-,TRBJ2-5,TRBV10-2,-,TGCGCCAGCAAGGATTCTTTATCGGCGGAGACCCAGTACTTC,CASKDSLSAETQYF
-,TRBJ2-5,TRBV24-1,TRBD1,TGTGCCACCAGTGATGATCAACAGGGGGCGGGAGAGACCCAGTACTTC,CATSDDQQGAGETQYF
-,TRBJ2-3,TRBV29-1,-,TGCAGCGTTGAAAGTCAGGGGAGAGATACGCAGTATTTT,CSVESQGRDTQYF
few,TRBJ2-1,TRBV5-1,-,TGCGCCAGCAGCTTCGGACATGAGCAGTTCTTC,CASSFGHEQFF
-,TRBJ2-2,TRBV5-1,-,TGCGCCAGCAGCTTGGTAGGCGGGGAGCTGTTTTTT,CASSLVGGELFF
-,TRBJ2-5,TRBV6-5,TRBD2,TGTGCCAGCAGTCGACGGGGGGGCCAAGAGACCCAGTACTTC,CASSRRGGQETQYF
-,TRBJ1-4,TRBV28,-,TGTGCCAGCAGAACCCTTTATGAAGGGGGGAATTACCCTAATGAAAAACTGTTTTTT,CASRTLYEGGNYPNEKLFF
once,TRBJ1-2,TRBV28,TRBD1,TGTGCCAGCAGACAGGGGGCCTATGGCTACACCTTC,CASRQGAYGYTF
-,TRBJ2-7,TRBV5-8,-,TGTGCCAGCAGTTACGACTCTCTAGATGGGGAGCAGTACTTC,CASSYDSLDGEQYF
-,TRBJ1-4,TRBV7-9,-,TGTGCCAGCAGCTTGGGCAGGGATAATGAAAAACTGTTTTTT,CASSLGRDNEKLFF
-,TRBJ1-2,TRBV7-2,-,TGTGCCAGCAGCTTAAAACGGCAGCAGTATGGCTACACCTTC,CASSLKRQQYGYTF
-,TRBJ1-2,TRBV4-1,-,TGCGCCAGCAGCCAAGGTCTGGCGTCAGCCAAAACCAACTATGGCTACACCTTC,CASSQGLASAKTNYGYTF
-,TRBJ1-1,TRBV2,TRBD1,TGTGCCAGCAGCCCGGGACAGGGGGCGGTCACTGAAGCTTTCTTT,CASSPGQGAVTEAFF
-,TRBJ2-5,TRBV28,-,TGTGCCAGCAGTTTATCTTCAATGAGGGAGACCCAGTACTTC,CASSLSSMRETQYF
-,TRBJ2-7,TRBV25-1,TRBD1,TGTGCCAGTACGAAACATAAACCGGGACAGGGCCTCTACGAGCAGTACTTC,CASTKHKPGQGLYEQYF
-,TRBJ2-7,TRBV5-4,TRBD2,TGTGCCAGCAGCTCGTACGCCGGGACTAGCGGGAGTCGCTACGAGCAGTACTTC,CASSSYAGTSGSRYEQYF
-,TRBJ1-5,TRBV24-1,-,TGTGCCACCAGTGACCCGGGGCCACCTTACAATCAGCCCCAGCATTTT,CATSDPGPPYNQPQHF
-,TRBJ2-3,TRBV27,-,TGTGCCAGCAGTTTATTGACTAGTTTCGCAGATACGCAGTATTTT,CASSLLTSFADTQYF
-,TRBJ2-2,TRBV19,-,TGTGCCAGTAGTATAGTGCCAGGGATCTTCACCGGGGAGCTGTTTTTT,CASSIVPGIFTGELFF
-,TRBJ2-7,TRBV5-1,-,TGCGCCAGCAGCTCAGGAGGGTTTAATGTCTACGAGCAGTACTTC,CASSSGGFNVYEQYF
-,TRBJ1-6,TRBV2,-,TGTGCCAGCACGGCAGATAATTCACCCCTCCACTTT,CASTADNSPLHF
-,TRBJ1-3,TRBV18,TRBD1,TGTGCCAGCTCACGTGGGACAGCCGGAAACACCATATATTTT,CASSRGTAGNTIYF
many,TRBJ1-1,TRBV7-8,-,TGTGCCAGCAGCTTAAGTTGGGGACTGTCCACTGAAGCTTTCTTT,CASSLSWGLSTEAFF
-,TRBJ2-7,TRBV30,-,TGTGCCGGCGTGAGACAGGCAACCAACGAGCAGTACTTC,CAGVRQATNEQYF
-,TRBJ2-7,TRBV5-1,-,TGCGCCAGCAGCTATTCCCAGGGTGAGCAGTACTTC,CASSYSQGEQYF
-,TRBJ2-5,TRBV6-5,TRBD2,TGTGCCAGCAGTTACCTAGCGGGAGGGCTCGAGACCCAGTACTTC,CASSYLAGGLETQYF
-,TRBJ1-6,TRBV5-1,-,TGCGCCAGCAGCTTGGGGGGGGATAATTCACCCCTCCACTTT,CASSLGGDNSPLHF
-,TRBJ2-3,TRBV11-2,TRBD1,TGTGCCAGCAGCTCGCCGGACAGGACCGGCACAGATACGCAGTATTTT,CASSSPDRTGTDTQYF
-,TRBJ2-3,TRBV10-3,-,TGTGCCATCAGTGACCGGGACCCTAGCACAGATACGCAGTATTTT,CAISDRDPSTDTQYF
-,TRBJ1-2,TRBV21-1,-,TGTGCCAGCAGCAAAGCAGTGGCCTTAGGTGGCTACACCTTC,CASSKAVALGGYTF
once,TRBJ2-5,TRBV3-1/TRBV3-2,TRBD2,TGTGCCAGCAGCCAAGGTCTTCGGGGACTAACACGGGAGACCCAGTACTTC,CASSQGLRGLTRETQYF
-,TRBJ2-7,TRBV5-6,-,TGTGCCAGCAGCTTTACACTCTCCTACGAGCAGTACTTC,CASSFTLSYEQYF
-,TRBJ2-2,TRBV6-1,TRBD1,TGTGCCAGCAGTGAAAAGGGGGCCGTCGGGGAGCTGTTTTTT,CASSEKGAVGELFF
-,TRBJ2-7,TRBV28,TRBD1,TGTGCCAGCAGTTCTCCGGGGACAGGTTCCTACGAGCAGTACTTC,CASSSPGTGSYEQYF
-,TRBJ1-1,TRBV7-9,-,TGTGCCAGCAGCTCCGGTCGGGGGATCCTAATGAACACTGAAGCTTTCTTT,CASSSGRGILMNTEAFF
-,TRBJ1-4,TRBV20-1,TRBD1,TGCAGTGCTAGTGTGCGCGGGACAGGGGATGAAAAACTGTTTTTT,CSASVRGTGDEKLFF
-,TRBJ1-1,TRBV3-1/TRBV3-2,-,TGTGCCAGCAGCCAAAAACATGTCACTGAAGCTTTCTTT,CASSQKHVTEAFF
-,TRBJ1-1,TRBV27,TRBD1,TGTGCCAGCAGATTTGCGGGACAGCTTATGAACACTGAAGCTTTCTTT,CASRFAGQLMNTEAFF
-,TRBJ2-6,TRBV2,-,TGTGCCAGCAGTGTCCTGCAGGGCCGGGTAGGGGCCAACGTCCTGACTTTC,CASSVLQGRVGANVLTF
-,TRBJ2-1,TRBV7-9,-,TGTGCCAGCAGCTTAATAGGCGGCTCCTACAATGAGCAGTTCTTC,CASSLIGGSYNEQFF
-,TRBJ1-6,TRBV28,TRBD1,TGTGCCAGCAGTTTAGGGACAGAAATAGATTCACCCCTCCACTTT,CASSLGTEIDSPLHF
-,TRBJ1-2,TRBV9,TRBD1,TGTGCCAGCAGCAAAGGACAGGGGGCTAACTATGGCTACACCTTC,CASSKGQGANYGYTF
-,TRBJ2-7,TRBV30,-,TGTGCCTGGGGCAGGACAGCCGCCTACGAGCAGTACTTC,CAWGRTAAYEQYF
-,TRBJ2-7,TRBV3-1/TRBV3-2,-,TGTGCCAGCAGCCAGGTCTCCTACGAGCAGTACTTC,CASSQVSYEQYF